The rows below give T cell receptor beta chains drawn from one sample of a study of control samples from healthy donors and cancer patients. TCRdb's table, derived via immunoSEQ multiplex PCR, lists solely in-frame clones and lacks some. Of roughly 130,000 clones in the sample, around nine tenths were seen once. Sequencing was carried out using blood. The receptors shown here come from a man aged 45 to 65 in good health. Each CDR3 is given with its conserved first and last residue. A D gene is named only where the DNA matches it firmly. Not every row has a clone size; where given, it reads once, few, many or a size class.

>TRBV28|.|TRBJ2-7|.
TGTGCCAGCAGCGAAACCGGGGCTACCTACGAGCAGTACTTC
CASSETGATYEQYF
>TRBV11-3|.|TRBJ2-7|.
TGTGCCAGTGCACCCGTGGGGGGCTCCGGGGAGCAGTACTTC
CASAPVGGSGEQYF
>TRBV2|TRBD2|TRBJ2-2|once
TGTGCCAGCAGCGAACAGGGAGCGGGGGGGCGTTCCGGGGAGCTGTTTTTT
CASSEQGAGGRSGELFF
>TRBV5-4|TRBD1|TRBJ2-3|.
TGTGCCAGCAGCTTGGGACAGGGGTGGACAGATACGCAGTATTTT
CASSLGQGWTDTQYF
>TRBV28|.|TRBJ1-2|.
TGTGCCAGCAGAACTTCAGTGATTGGCTATGGCTACACCTTC
CASRTSVIGYGYTF
>TRBV7-2|TRBD2|TRBJ2-7|.
TGTGCCAGCAGCTACTTAGCGGGGGGAGGAATCTTGTACGAGCAGTACTTC
CASSYLAGGGILYEQYF
>TRBV7-8|TRBD2|TRBJ2-1|.
TGTGCCAGCAGGTCGAGGGAACGGGGGGGAATCAATGAGCAGTTCTTC
CASRSRERGGINEQFF
>TRBV10-3|.|TRBJ1-1|.
TGTGCCATCAGTAAAGGAAACACTGAAGCTTTCTTT
CAISKGNTEAFF
>TRBV21-1|.|TRBJ2-1|.
TGTGCCAGTAAGGACAGTGCCTATGATGAGCAGTTCTTC
CASKDSAYDEQFF
>TRBV2|.|TRBJ1-4|few
TGTGCCAGCAGTGAAGTCTTCGGCAGAACTAATGAAAAACTGTTTTTT
CASSEVFGRTNEKLFF
>TRBV5-1|.|TRBJ2-7|.
TGCGCCAGCAATGGAGGGGGCTTATACGAGCAGTACTTC
CASNGGGLYEQYF
>TRBV2|.|TRBJ1-6|.
TGTGCCAGCAGTTTCAGACCCACGGGACCCCTCCACTTT
CASSFRPTGPLHF
>TRBV14|.|TRBJ2-5|.
TGTGCCAGCAGCCAATTGATGACAAGACAAGAGACCCAGTACTTC
CASSQLMTRQETQYF
>TRBV15|.|TRBJ1-5|.
TGTGCCACCAGCAGAGCGGGGATGGGTCAGCCCCAGCATTTT
CATSRAGMGQPQHF
>TRBV7-9|.|TRBJ1-2|.
TGTGCCAGCAGCTTAGCGGTTTCTGGGTCTAACTATGGCTACACCTTC
CASSLAVSGSNYGYTF
>TRBV2|.|TRBJ2-3|.
TGTGCCAGCAGTGAGGAGGTCTCGCACGCAGATACGCAGTATTTT
CASSEEVSHADTQYF
>TRBV4-1|TRBD1|TRBJ1-6|.
TGCGCCAGCAGCCAAGGACCGGGACAGGTATATTCACCCCTCCACTTT
CASSQGPGQVYSPLHF
>TRBV7-3|.|TRBJ2-7|once
TGTGCCAGCAGTAAATCCCTGACAGAAAGACGATCCTACGAGCAGTACTTC
CASSKSLTERRSYEQYF
>TRBV3-1/TRBV3-2|.|TRBJ2-3|.
TGTGCCAGCAGCACCGGCCGAGATACGCAGTATTTT
CASSTGRDTQYF
>TRBV5-6|.|TRBJ1-3|.
TGTGCCAGCAGTGAGAGCAGGACTTTGACGAACACCATATATTTT
CASSESRTLTNTIYF
>TRBV24-1|.|TRBJ1-2|.
TGTGCCACCAGCCACCCACCGAACTATGGCTACACCTTC
CATSHPPNYGYTF
>TRBV9|.|TRBJ1-2|once
TGTGCCAGCAGCCCCAGTGGGGATGGCTACACCTTC
CASSPSGDGYTF
>TRBV2|.|TRBJ2-7|.
TGTGCCAGCAGGGCCAACTACGAGCAGTACTTC
CASRANYEQYF
>TRBV29-1|TRBD2|TRBJ2-1|.
TGCAGCGTTGAATGGCTAGCGGTCCACTACAATGAGCAGTTCTTC
CSVEWLAVHYNEQFF
>TRBV28|TRBD1|TRBJ1-1|.
TGTGCCAGCAGTCTCCAAGGGACAGGGTGGCACACTGAAGCTTTCTTT
CASSLQGTGWHTEAFF
>TRBV3-1/TRBV3-2|TRBD1|TRBJ1-2|.
TGTGCCAGCAGCCCGGGACAGAGTAACTATGGCTACACCTTC
CASSPGQSNYGYTF
>TRBV19|.|TRBJ2-5|once
TGTGCCAGTAGTAAGTGGGGGGACCCAGAGACCCAGTACTTC
CASSKWGDPETQYF
>TRBV6-5|TRBD1|TRBJ1-2|.
TGTGCCAGCAGACATCGACAGGGGGCCGTGAGGGGCTACACCTTC
CASRHRQGAVRGYTF
>TRBV2|.|TRBJ1-1|.
TGTGCCAGCAGCTATGTGCACACTGAAGCTTTCTTT
CASSYVHTEAFF
>TRBV24-1|.|TRBJ1-2|.
TGTGCCACCAGTGATCGGGGGGTCTCTGGCTACACCTTC
CATSDRGVSGYTF
>TRBV6-9|.|TRBJ2-7|.
TGTTCCCCCTACGAGCAGTACTTC
CSPYEQYF
>TRBV9|TRBD2|TRBJ2-2|.
TGTGCCAGCAGCCTTCGGACTAGCGGGTACACCGGGGAGCTGTTTTTT
CASSLRTSGYTGELFF
>TRBV19|.|TRBJ2-7|.
TGTGCCAGTAGTACTACCTACAAAGTCTTCGAGCAGTACTTC
CASSTTYKVFEQYF
>TRBV6-5|.|TRBJ2-3|once
TGTGCCAGCAGTTACGGTCAGGGGAGCACAGATACGCAGTATTTT
CASSYGQGSTDTQYF
>TRBV6-5|.|TRBJ2-3|once
TGTGCCAGCAGTTACTCGCTAGTTGAGGTAACAGATACGCAGTATTTT
CASSYSLVEVTDTQYF
>TRBV1|.|TRBJ2-7|.
TGCACCAGCAGCCTTACAGGGGGCTACGAGCAGTACTTC
CTSSLTGGYEQYF
>TRBV7-2|.|TRBJ2-7|.
TGTGCCAGCAGCTTCTCTAGCGATTCCTACGAGCAGTACTTC
CASSFSSDSYEQYF
>TRBV5-6|TRBD1|TRBJ1-1|once
TGTGCCAGCAGCTTGGAGGGACAGGGTTGGGGCACTGAAGCTTTCTTT
CASSLEGQGWGTEAFF
>TRBV4-1|.|TRBJ2-3|.
TGCGCCAGCAGCCAATTCGATACGCAGTATTTT
CASSQFDTQYF
>TRBV18|.|TRBJ1-1|.
TGTGCCAGCTCACCACCGGCAGCCACTGAAGCTTTCTTT
CASSPPAATEAFF
>TRBV9|.|TRBJ2-1|once
TGTGCCAGCAGCGTAGGCGACACTCGCACGACAAATGAGCAGTTCTTC
CASSVGDTRTTNEQFF